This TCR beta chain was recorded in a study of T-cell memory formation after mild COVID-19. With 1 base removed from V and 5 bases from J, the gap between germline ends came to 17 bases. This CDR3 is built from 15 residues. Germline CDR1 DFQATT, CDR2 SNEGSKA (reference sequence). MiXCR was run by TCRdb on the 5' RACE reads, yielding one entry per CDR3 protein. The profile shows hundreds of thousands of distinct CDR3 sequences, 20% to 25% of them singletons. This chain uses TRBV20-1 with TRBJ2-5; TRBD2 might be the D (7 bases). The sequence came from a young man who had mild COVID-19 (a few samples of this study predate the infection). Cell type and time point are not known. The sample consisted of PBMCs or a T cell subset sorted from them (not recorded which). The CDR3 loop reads CSARGPGGGGETQYF. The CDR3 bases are TGCAGTGCTAGAGGCCCGGGGGGCGGAGGGGAGACCCAGTACTTC.